This record covers a single T cell receptor (beta chain). Antigen specificity is unknown. The sample comes from a study of post-analysis software for immune sequencing data. Study-wide results and caveats: About five TRBV segments were more frequent in patients than controls; TRBV5-6, TRBV5-1 and TRBV20-1 belonged to this group.

This CDR3 has 15 residues. Trimming left V 3 bases short and J 0 bases short, with 7 bases between. The germline CDR1 and CDR2 sequences are SGHDT and YYEEEE. Unique molecular identifiers had been added to the TCR beta cDNA libraries. TCRdb reanalysed the PCR reads using MiXCR and keeps one entry per CDR3 protein. The table includes about 190,000 distinct CDR3 sequences, 29% detected once. The gene calls are TRBV5-6 and TRBJ2-6; D might be TRBD2 (5 bases). This receptor was taken from a girl aged 2 to 17 with multiple sclerosis. Sequenced: blood. The CDR3 coding sequence is TGTGCCAGCAGCTGGAGGCGCTCTGGGGCCAACGTCCTGACTTTC. Residues: CASSWRRSGANVLTF.